Listed below are T cell receptor beta chains from one sample, sequenced in a study of shared clonotypes between healthy human individuals. Produced via immunoSEQ multiplex PCR; TCRdb's table is partial and in-frame only. Of some 350,000 clones in the sample, around 74% are singletons; the top ten hold about 9.4%. Input material: memory CD4+ T cells sorted from blood. These receptors were taken from a man aged 25-45 years in good health. CDR3s include the opening cysteine and the closing phenylalanine or tryptophan. Fields, in order: D gene, J gene, clone size, V gene, CDR3 protein, CDR3 DNA. D genes are given only for firm matches. Part of the rows lack a size; the others show once, few, many or a class for expanded clones.

d_call: -; j_call: TRBJ1-1; clone_size: -; v_call: TRBV9; cdr3_aa: CASSGGRGGNTEAFF; cdr3_nt: TGTGCCAGCAGCGGAGGGCGGGGAGGGAACACTGAAGCTTTCTTT
d_call: -; j_call: TRBJ1-5; clone_size: -; v_call: TRBV5-1; cdr3_aa: CASSLDGPNQPQHF; cdr3_nt: TGCGCCAGCAGCTTGGACGGACCCAATCAGCCCCAGCATTTT
d_call: -; j_call: TRBJ1-5; clone_size: -; v_call: TRBV4-2; cdr3_aa: CASSQDVTGQPQHF; cdr3_nt: TGTGCCAGCAGCCAAGATGTTACAGGTCAACCCCAGCATTTT
d_call: -; j_call: TRBJ2-7; clone_size: few; v_call: TRBV5-1; cdr3_aa: CASSLARSYEQYF; cdr3_nt: TGCGCCAGCAGCTTGGCCCGCAGCTACGAGCAGTACTTC
d_call: TRBD2; j_call: TRBJ2-4; clone_size: -; v_call: TRBV4-1; cdr3_aa: CASSQVWRLAGVGAKNIQYF; cdr3_nt: TGCGCCAGCAGCCAAGTATGGAGACTAGCGGGAGTGGGGGCCAAAAACATTCAGTACTTC
d_call: TRBD2; j_call: TRBJ2-1; clone_size: -; v_call: TRBV28; cdr3_aa: CASSSTSGRAIEQFF; cdr3_nt: TGTGCCAGCAGTTCGACTAGCGGGAGGGCCATTGAGCAGTTCTTC
d_call: -; j_call: TRBJ2-5; clone_size: -; v_call: TRBV7-8; cdr3_aa: CASSLGIKETQYF; cdr3_nt: TGTGCCAGCAGCCTTGGGATAAAAGAGACCCAGTACTTC
d_call: -; j_call: TRBJ1-4; clone_size: once; v_call: TRBV27; cdr3_aa: CASSLSLQVNEKLFF; cdr3_nt: TGTGCCAGCAGTTTATCGCTCCAGGTTAATGAAAAACTGTTTTTT
d_call: -; j_call: TRBJ2-2; clone_size: once; v_call: TRBV27; cdr3_aa: CASSWGHGNTGELFF; cdr3_nt: TGTGCCAGCAGTTGGGGGCACGGGAACACCGGGGAGCTGTTTTTT
d_call: -; j_call: TRBJ2-7; clone_size: -; v_call: TRBV2; cdr3_aa: CASTRDILYEQYF; cdr3_nt: TGTGCCAGCACCCGGGACATTCTCTACGAGCAGTACTTC
d_call: TRBD2; j_call: TRBJ2-1; clone_size: -; v_call: TRBV7-7; cdr3_aa: CASSRGLAGTYNEQFF; cdr3_nt: TGTGCTAGCAGCAGAGGACTAGCGGGAACCTACAATGAGCAGTTCTTC
d_call: -; j_call: TRBJ2-1; clone_size: -; v_call: TRBV11-3; cdr3_aa: CASSLASTGDEQFF; cdr3_nt: TGTGCCAGCAGCTTAGCATCGACCGGCGATGAGCAGTTCTTC
d_call: -; j_call: TRBJ1-1; clone_size: -; v_call: TRBV20-1; cdr3_aa: CSATDRTEAFF; cdr3_nt: TGCAGTGCTACGGACAGAACTGAAGCTTTCTTT
d_call: -; j_call: TRBJ1-1; clone_size: -; v_call: TRBV9; cdr3_aa: CASSVGQPGTTEAFF; cdr3_nt: TGTGCCAGCAGCGTAGGACAGCCTGGGACCACTGAAGCTTTCTTT
d_call: TRBD1; j_call: TRBJ1-2; clone_size: -; v_call: TRBV5-5; cdr3_aa: CASSSGTGGNLDGYTF; cdr3_nt: TGTGCCAGCAGCTCCGGGACAGGGGGAAATCTCGATGGCTACACCTTC
d_call: TRBD1; j_call: TRBJ1-2; clone_size: -; v_call: TRBV30; cdr3_aa: CAWSVWQGEPSNYGYTF; cdr3_nt: TGTGCCTGGAGTGTTTGGCAGGGGGAACCTTCTAACTATGGCTACACCTTC
d_call: TRBD1; j_call: TRBJ2-7; clone_size: -; v_call: TRBV19; cdr3_aa: CASSRTGLLREQYF; cdr3_nt: TGTGCCAGTAGCCGGACAGGGCTACTCCGCGAGCAGTACTTC
d_call: -; j_call: TRBJ1-1; clone_size: -; v_call: TRBV29-1; cdr3_aa: CSVVSMGSSRGAFF; cdr3_nt: TGCAGCGTTGTTAGCATGGGGTCCTCTAGGGGAGCTTTCTTT
d_call: -; j_call: TRBJ2-7; clone_size: -; v_call: TRBV13; cdr3_aa: CASAILSGTLREQYF; cdr3_nt: TGTGCCAGCGCGATCCTCTCCGGGACTCTCCGCGAGCAGTACTTC
d_call: -; j_call: TRBJ2-7; clone_size: -; v_call: TRBV18; cdr3_aa: CASSPAISYEQYF; cdr3_nt: TGTGCCAGCTCACCGGCCATCTCCTACGAGCAGTACTTC
d_call: -; j_call: TRBJ2-3; clone_size: few; v_call: TRBV11-1; cdr3_aa: CASSLEERSTDTQYF; cdr3_nt: TGTGCCAGCAGCTTAGAGGAGCGGTCCACAGATACGCAGTATTTT
d_call: -; j_call: TRBJ1-3; clone_size: few; v_call: TRBV5-1; cdr3_aa: CASSSGIPSGNTIYF; cdr3_nt: TGCGCCAGCAGCTCAGGGATCCCCTCTGGAAACACCATATATTTT
d_call: -; j_call: TRBJ1-5; clone_size: -; v_call: TRBV27; cdr3_aa: CASSLPNQPQHF; cdr3_nt: TGTGCCAGCAGTTTACCTAATCAGCCCCAGCATTTT
d_call: -; j_call: TRBJ2-7; clone_size: -; v_call: TRBV6-6; cdr3_aa: CASSTGPGGVYEQYF; cdr3_nt: TGTGCCAGCAGCACCGGCCCTGGCGGGGTCTACGAGCAGTACTTC
d_call: TRBD2; j_call: TRBJ2-7; clone_size: many; v_call: TRBV27; cdr3_aa: CASRRSASGLYEQYF; cdr3_nt: TGTGCCAGCAGGCGGAGCGCTAGCGGACTTTACGAGCAGTACTTC
d_call: -; j_call: TRBJ2-5; clone_size: -; v_call: TRBV11-2; cdr3_aa: CASSLDWGESQYF; cdr3_nt: TGTGCCAGCAGCTTGGACTGGGGGGAGTCCCAGTACTTC
d_call: TRBD1; j_call: TRBJ1-3; clone_size: -; v_call: TRBV10-2; cdr3_aa: CASSESEQGVFGNTIYF; cdr3_nt: TGCGCCAGCAGTGAGTCGGAACAGGGGGTCTTTGGAAACACCATATATTTT
d_call: TRBD1; j_call: TRBJ2-2; clone_size: -; v_call: TRBV5-5; cdr3_aa: CASRRVTGGVTGELFF; cdr3_nt: TGTGCCAGCAGGCGGGTCACAGGGGGAGTCACCGGGGAGCTGTTTTTT
d_call: TRBD2; j_call: TRBJ2-7; clone_size: -; v_call: TRBV5-1; cdr3_aa: CASSLDTGGEQYF; cdr3_nt: TGCGCCAGCAGCTTGGATACGGGAGGCGAGCAGTACTTC
d_call: -; j_call: TRBJ2-1; clone_size: few; v_call: TRBV19; cdr3_aa: CASSPTRVHEQFF; cdr3_nt: TGTGCCAGTAGCCCAACCCGTGTCCATGAGCAGTTCTTC
d_call: -; j_call: TRBJ2-2; clone_size: -; v_call: TRBV19; cdr3_aa: CASSMNSWNRENTGELFF; cdr3_nt: TGTGCCAGTAGTATGAACTCCTGGAACAGGGAGAACACCGGGGAGCTGTTTTTT
d_call: -; j_call: TRBJ1-5; clone_size: -; v_call: TRBV15; cdr3_aa: CATSRGGGSWQPQHF; cdr3_nt: TGTGCCACCAGCAGAGGAGGTGGGTCTTGGCAGCCCCAGCATTTT
d_call: TRBD2; j_call: TRBJ2-1; clone_size: few; v_call: TRBV5-6; cdr3_aa: CASSLWTSGTSYNEQFF; cdr3_nt: TGTGCCAGCAGCTTGTGGACTAGCGGGACCTCCTACAATGAGCAGTTCTTC
d_call: -; j_call: TRBJ2-4; clone_size: -; v_call: TRBV10-3; cdr3_aa: CAISADPENIQYF; cdr3_nt: TGTGCCATCAGTGCGGATCCGGAAAACATTCAGTACTTC
d_call: TRBD2; j_call: TRBJ2-2; clone_size: -; v_call: TRBV30; cdr3_aa: CAWSKGRVTGELFF; cdr3_nt: TGTGCCTGGAGTAAGGGGAGGGTTACCGGGGAGCTGTTTTTT
d_call: -; j_call: TRBJ2-1; clone_size: -; v_call: TRBV10-3; cdr3_aa: CAISGGSYNEQFF; cdr3_nt: TGTGCCATCAGTGGGGGGTCCTACAATGAGCAGTTCTTC
d_call: -; j_call: TRBJ1-5; clone_size: -; v_call: TRBV6-1; cdr3_aa: CASSADRNQPQHF; cdr3_nt: TGTGCCAGCAGTGCCGACAGAAATCAGCCCCAGCATTTT
d_call: TRBD1; j_call: TRBJ2-7; clone_size: few; v_call: TRBV6-1; cdr3_aa: CASREGASGEQYF; cdr3_nt: TGTGCCAGCAGAGAGGGGGCGTCGGGCGAGCAGTACTTC
d_call: -; j_call: TRBJ1-2; clone_size: -; v_call: TRBV19; cdr3_aa: CASTGSLTPAGDYGYTF; cdr3_nt: TGTGCCAGTACGGGCAGCCTTACACCCGCTGGGGACTATGGCTACACCTTC
d_call: -; j_call: TRBJ2-7; clone_size: -; v_call: TRBV7-6; cdr3_aa: CASSPVFTGEQYF; cdr3_nt: TGTGCCAGCAGCCCCGTATTCACGGGGGAGCAGTACTTC
d_call: TRBD1; j_call: TRBJ1-2; clone_size: -; v_call: TRBV11-2; cdr3_aa: CASSGQGIDGYTF; cdr3_nt: TGTGCCAGCAGCGGACAGGGAATAGACGGCTACACCTTC
d_call: TRBD2; j_call: TRBJ2-1; clone_size: -; v_call: TRBV11-3; cdr3_aa: CASSTGTSGYNEQFF; cdr3_nt: TGTGCCAGCAGCACTGGGACTAGCGGGTACAATGAGCAGTTCTTC
d_call: TRBD1; j_call: TRBJ1-5; clone_size: -; v_call: TRBV30; cdr3_aa: CAWSVGDRAGNQPQHF; cdr3_nt: TGTGCCTGGAGTGTAGGGGACAGGGCAGGAAATCAGCCCCAGCATTTT
d_call: -; j_call: TRBJ1-5; clone_size: -; v_call: TRBV18; cdr3_aa: CASSPQYNQPQHF; cdr3_nt: TGTGCCAGCTCACCACAGTATAATCAGCCCCAGCATTTT
d_call: TRBD1; j_call: TRBJ2-1; clone_size: -; v_call: TRBV18; cdr3_aa: CASSPLSGTANNEQFF; cdr3_nt: TGTGCCAGCTCACCACTTTCAGGGACAGCTAACAATGAGCAGTTCTTC
d_call: TRBD1; j_call: TRBJ1-2; clone_size: few; v_call: TRBV6-6; cdr3_aa: CASSLAGQGYPYGYTF; cdr3_nt: TGTGCCAGCAGTTTAGCGGGACAGGGATATCCCTATGGCTACACCTTC
d_call: TRBD1; j_call: TRBJ2-2; clone_size: -; v_call: TRBV11-3; cdr3_aa: CASSLAQGAGELFF; cdr3_nt: TGTGCCAGCAGCTTAGCTCAGGGGGCCGGGGAGCTGTTTTTT
d_call: TRBD2; j_call: TRBJ2-5; clone_size: -; v_call: TRBV11-2; cdr3_aa: CASSSALGSGRTETQYF; cdr3_nt: TGTGCCAGCAGCTCCGCCCTAGGGAGCGGGAGGACTGAGACCCAGTACTTC
d_call: -; j_call: TRBJ1-1; clone_size: -; v_call: TRBV10-1; cdr3_aa: CASSEGGRTNTEAFF; cdr3_nt: TGCGCCAGCAGTGAGGGTGGACGGACGAACACTGAAGCTTTCTTT
d_call: -; j_call: TRBJ2-2; clone_size: -; v_call: TRBV6-4; cdr3_aa: CASSDSSRGTGELFF; cdr3_nt: TGTGCCAGCAGTGACTCGAGTCGGGGTACCGGGGAGCTGTTTTTT
d_call: TRBD2; j_call: TRBJ2-1; clone_size: -; v_call: TRBV11-1; cdr3_aa: CASSQSLAGAVEQFF; cdr3_nt: TGTGCCAGCAGCCAATCTTTAGCGGGAGCGGTTGAGCAGTTCTTC
d_call: -; j_call: TRBJ2-3; clone_size: -; v_call: TRBV6-6; cdr3_aa: CASRGPGPRDTQYF; cdr3_nt: TGTGCCAGCAGGGGACCGGGACCTCGAGATACGCAGTATTTT
d_call: -; j_call: TRBJ1-2; clone_size: -; v_call: TRBV6-4; cdr3_aa: CASWKVVGGNYGYTF; cdr3_nt: TGTGCCAGTTGGAAAGTGGTCGGAGGAAACTATGGCTACACCTTC
d_call: -; j_call: TRBJ1-5; clone_size: -; v_call: TRBV15; cdr3_aa: CATSRDRAQNQPQHF; cdr3_nt: TGTGCCACCAGCAGAGATCGAGCACAGAATCAGCCCCAGCATTTT
d_call: -; j_call: TRBJ2-5; clone_size: -; v_call: TRBV14; cdr3_aa: CASSPFWEETQYF; cdr3_nt: TGTGCCAGCAGCCCGTTTTGGGAAGAGACCCAGTACTTC
d_call: TRBD2; j_call: TRBJ2-3; clone_size: -; v_call: TRBV9; cdr3_aa: CASSGLGTSGNTDTQYF; cdr3_nt: TGTGCCAGCAGCGGGTTAGGGACTAGCGGGAACACAGATACGCAGTATTTT
d_call: -; j_call: TRBJ2-1; clone_size: -; v_call: TRBV7-2; cdr3_aa: CASSLLGGDSYNEQFF; cdr3_nt: TGTGCCAGCAGCTTACTTGGCGGAGACTCCTACAATGAGCAGTTCTTC
d_call: TRBD1; j_call: TRBJ1-5; clone_size: -; v_call: TRBV19; cdr3_aa: CASRHPGQGRNQPQHF; cdr3_nt: TGTGCCAGTAGACATCCGGGACAGGGTCGCAATCAGCCCCAGCATTTT
d_call: -; j_call: TRBJ2-1; clone_size: -; v_call: TRBV28; cdr3_aa: CASRTYNEQFF; cdr3_nt: TGTGCCAGCCGTACTTACAATGAGCAGTTCTTC